Included here is one TCR beta chain sequence, with context. Sequence at one end of the junction differs from germline and may be a read error. PCR involved 60 Vbeta and 13 Jbeta primers. Sequenced by immunoSEQ multiplex PCR; TCRdb stores in-frame clones only, minus some. The data hold roughly 200,000 clones, with around 77% observed a single time. The data derive from a study of cytomegalovirus exposure and HLA in healthy donors. Germline V lookup: CDR1 SGHDN, CDR2 FVKESK. This CDR3 is 13 amino acids long. The clonotype comes from a man aged 55 to 69 in good health and CMV-seronegative. The rearrangement uses TRBV14 and TRBJ1-6; D call uncertain. The sequenced material came from PBMCs. The CDR3 DNA follows: TGTGCCAGCAGCCCTATACAGAATTCACCCCTCAACTTT. Amino acids: CASSPIQNSPLNF.